The 19 T cell receptor beta chains listed next were all sequenced from one sample in a study of blood T cell repertoires in COVID-19. Some clones are missing from TCRdb's copy, which holds only in-frame ones; the method was immunoSEQ multiplex PCR. Of roughly 150,000 clones listed, about 92% were seen once; the top ten hold roughly a sixth. Source material: peripheral blood. These receptor sequences come from a man aged 55-75 years with active or convalescent COVID-19.

This chain uses TRBV27 with TRBJ2-7; D may be TRBD2 (6 bases). The CDR3 runs to 15 residues. Per germline, CDR1 MNHEY and CDR2 SMNVEV (reference sequence). Trimming removed 1 base from V and 2 bases from J, with 12 bases in between. The chain's CDR3 is CASSLYRGEAYEQYF. The CDR3 DNA sequence: TGTGCCAGCAGTTTATACCGCGGGGAGGCCTACGAGCAGTACTTC.

In nucleotides, the CDR3 is TGTGCCAGTAGATGGACAGGGGGCAGCTCTGGCTACACCTTC. Protein: CASRWTGGSSGYTF. The chain has TRBV19 and TRBJ1-2, with TRBD1 identical over 11 bases. After removal of 6 bases from V and 7 bases from J, the junction contained 7 bases not matched to a gene. Germline V gene lookup returns CDR1 LNHDA and CDR2 SQIVND (reference sequence). The length of the CDR3 is 14 residues.

The chain employs TRBV28 and TRBJ1-3; D unclear. The germline V and J ends were trimmed by 6 bases and 2 bases, with 11 bases remaining between them. The CDR3 is 14 amino acids. Germline lookup yields CDR1 MDHEN and CDR2 SYDVKM. CDR3 bases: TGTGCCAGCAGCCTTCAGGCCGCTGGAAACACCATATATTTT. Residues: CASSLQAAGNTIYF.

The chain uses TRBV6-5 and TRBJ2-7, with a tentative D call TRBD2 (6 bases). V lost 3 bases, J lost 4 bases, and 16 bases lay in between. Germline V gene sequence: CDR1 MNHEY, CDR2 SVGAGI. The CDR3 sequence is 15 residues long. The CDR3, as DNA: TGTGCCAGCAGTTATCGCCCCAGGGCGGGGTACGAGCAGTACTTC. It is translated as CASSYRPRAGYEQYF.

The rearrangement joins TRBV6-2 or TRBV6-3 to TRBJ2-1; 11 nucleotides agree with TRBD2. V was pared by 2 bases and J by 6 bases, with 3 bases of the junction left unmatched. The CDR3 has 15 residues. The germline CDR1 and CDR2 sequences are MNHEY and SVGEGT. Written as DNA, the CDR3 is TGTGCCAGCAGTTACGTTAGCGGGGGGGTCAATGAGCAGTTCTTC. Translating gives CASSYVSGGVNEQFF.

This chain connects TRBV5-8 to TRBJ2-7; the D is unclear. V gave up 0 bases and J gave up 0 bases, with 7 bases separating them. This CDR3 is 14 amino acids long. Germline V gives CDR1 SGHTS, CDR2 YDEGEE. This CDR3 is CASSLGRYSYEQYF. The CDR3 nucleotides are TGTGCCAGCAGCTTGGGTCGTTACTCCTACGAGCAGTACTTC.

The rearrangement joins TRBV5-1 to TRBJ2-3; D is perhaps TRBD1 (6 bases). Germline loops: CDR1 SGHRS, CDR2 YFSETQ. The CDR3 extends over 14 amino acids. V lost 5 bases to trimming and J lost 1 base, with 11 bases between them. CDR3 amino acids: CASSPGHRTDTQYF. The CDR3 coding sequence is TGCGCCAGCAGTCCGGGACATCGCACAGATACGCAGTATTTT.

The rearrangement joins TRBV7-2 to TRBJ1-5, with 10 bases identical to TRBD1. This CDR3 spans 15 amino acids. The germline CDR1 and CDR2 sequences are SGHTA and FQGNSA. After removal of 5 bases from V and 3 bases from J, the junction contained 4 bases not matched to a gene. CDR3 nucleotide sequence: TGTGCCAGCAGCCGGGACAGGGGAGACAATCAGCCCCAGCATTTT. Its protein is CASSRDRGDNQPQHF. Looking up the rest from reference TRBV7-2 and TRBJ1-5 gives the full variable domain: GAGVSQSPSNKVTEKGKDVELRCDPISGHTALYWYRQSLGQGLEFLIYFQGNSAPDKSGLPSDRFSAERTGGSVSTLTIQRTQQEDSAVYLCASSRDRGDNQPQHFGDGTRLSIL.

The V gene is TRBV24-1, the J gene TRBJ2-2, with 10 nucleotides matching TRBD2. Looked up from germline, CDR1 is KGHDR and CDR2 is SFDVKD. The CDR3 runs 16 residues. The V segment lost 10 bases and the J segment 6 bases; nucleotides outside the gene matches: 13. This CDR3 is CATSPSASGRAGELFF. The CDR3 DNA is TGTGCCACTTCCCCCTCAGCTAGCGGGAGAGCCGGGGAGCTGTTTTTT.

The chain links TRBV12-3 or TRBV12-4 to TRBJ2-7; the D is unclear. The CDR3 contains 12 residues. Trimming took off 6 bases at V and 2 bases at J, with 8 bases between the two ends. In DNA form, the CDR3 reads TGTGCCAGCAGCCCCTCCCCCTACGAGCAGTACTTC. Its translation: CASSPSPYEQYF.

The chain recombines TRBV29-1 with TRBJ2-2; 8 positions agree with TRBD1. Germline assignment: CDR1 SQVTM and CDR2 ANQGSEA. The CDR3 consists of 14 residues. Germline trimming cut 7 bases from V and 5 bases from J; bases unmatched to any gene: 9. CDR3 bases: TGCAGCGCCCGGGGACAGGCCCTAACCGGGGAGCTGTTTTTT. Translating it yields CSARGQALTGELFF.

The gene calls are TRBV19 and TRBJ2-2; the D is unclear. This CDR3 spans 17 amino acids. The germline gives CDR1 LNHDA, CDR2 SQIVND (reference sequence). Trimming took off 4 bases at V and 0 bases at J, with 15 bases between the two ends. Written as DNA, the CDR3 is TGTGCCAGTAGTAAGGCGGTGTCAGCTTCGAACACCGGGGAGCTGTTTTTT. Amino acid sequence: CASSKAVSASNTGELFF.

The chain combines TRBV27 with TRBJ2-3; 9 bases match TRBD1. CDR3 length equals 14 residues. Germline V gene sequence: CDR1 MNHEY, CDR2 SMNVEV (reference sequence). Trimming took 3 bases from V and 8 from J; bases not matched to a gene: 6. CDR3 DNA: TGTGCCAGCAGTTTCGGACAGGGGTTGGGTACGCAGTATTTT. Protein: CASSFGQGLGTQYF.

This clone has just one count. The CDR3 sequence is CASSQGWLAGVLPNEQYF. Written as DNA, the CDR3 is TGTGCCAGCAGCCAAGGGTGGCTAGCGGGAGTCCTGCCCAACGAGCAGTACTTC. The chain carries TRBV14 and TRBJ2-7; TRBD2 agrees at 10 bases. This CDR3 region has 18 residues. Germline CDR1 and CDR2: SGHDN and FVKESK. Losses at the gene ends were 1 base for V and 5 bases for J; bases not matched to a gene: 14. Combining the CDR3 with reference TRBV14 and TRBJ2-7 gives the whole variable domain EAGVTQFPSHSVIEKGQTVTLRCDPISGHDNLYWYRRVMGKEIKFLLHFVKESKQDESGMPNNRFLAERTGGTYSTLKVQPAELEDSGVYFCASSQGWLAGVLPNEQYFGPGTRLTVT.

The chain combines TRBV27 with TRBJ1-4, with D possibly TRBD1 on 6 matching bases. The germline gives CDR1 MNHEY, CDR2 SMNVEV (reference sequence). This CDR3 region has 13 residues. Trimming cost V 3 bases and J 7 bases, with 9 bases left between them. CDR3 coding DNA: TGTGCCAGCAGTTTTCAGGGGTCTGAAAAACTGTTTTTT. Encoded protein: CASSFQGSEKLFF.

The chain has TRBV10-2 and TRBJ2-5; 9 nucleotides align to TRBD2. The germline CDR1 and CDR2 sequences are WSHSY and SAAADI. This CDR3 contains 14 residues. V shed 0 bases and J 9 bases; nucleotides not matched to a gene: 5. The CDR3 is CASSESGGGASQYF. CDR3 sequence (DNA): TGCGCCAGCAGTGAGTCGGGCGGGGGGGCCTCCCAGTACTTC.

V is TRBV10-2 and J is TRBJ1-1, with D uncertain. V lost 6 bases and J 2 bases, leaving 16 bases between the germline ends. The germline CDR1 and CDR2 sequences are WSHSY and SAAADI. The CDR3 sequence is 15 residues long. The CDR3 DNA is TGCGCCAGCAGGGCCGCATCTACAGTCAACACTGAAGCTTTCTTT. Translating it yields CASRAASTVNTEAFF.

The chain recombines TRBV7-9 with TRBJ1-3; 10 nucleotides align to TRBD1. Per germline, CDR1 SEHNR and CDR2 FQNEAQ (reference sequence). V shed 4 bases, J shed 0 bases, and the junction held 12 bases outside the gene matches. The CDR3 loop spans 19 amino acids. Here the CDR3 reads CASSSPTGGFSLSGNTIYF. The CDR3 DNA is TGTGCCAGCAGCTCTCCGACAGGGGGCTTCTCTCTCTCTGGAAACACCATATATTTT.

The rearrangement joins TRBV10-3 to TRBJ2-7; tentative D call: TRBD1 (7 bases). Germline loops: CDR1 ENHRY, CDR2 SYGVKD. Trimming left V 8 bases short and J 3 bases short, with 11 bases between. The CDR3 covers 12 residues. CDR3 coding DNA: TGTGCCATCGGCGGGACAGACTACGAGCAGTACTTC. This gives the protein CAIGGTDYEQYF.